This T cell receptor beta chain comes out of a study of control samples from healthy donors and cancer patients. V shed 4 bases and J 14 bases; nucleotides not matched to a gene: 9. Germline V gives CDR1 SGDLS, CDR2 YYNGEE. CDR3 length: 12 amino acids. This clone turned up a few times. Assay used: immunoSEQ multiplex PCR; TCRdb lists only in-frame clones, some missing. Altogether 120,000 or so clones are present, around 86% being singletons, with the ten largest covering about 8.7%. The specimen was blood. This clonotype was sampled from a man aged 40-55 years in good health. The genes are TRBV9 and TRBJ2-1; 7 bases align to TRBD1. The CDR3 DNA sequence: TGTGCCAGCAGCCAACATCAGGGGGATAAGTTCTTC. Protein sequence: CASSQHQGDKFF.